The entry that follows covers one T cell receptor beta chain sequence. Its antigen is not yet known. No clone much larger than this one lies a single base away; base qualities are absent. This entry comes from a study of OX40 agonist ivuxolimab in advanced cancers. Concerning the study at large: Ivuxolimab, which targeted the costimulatory receptor OX40 (CD134), was an agonistic, fully human IgG2 monoclonal antibody. Intravenous ivuxolimab was administered to patients every 2 weeks at six dose levels: 0.01, 0.1, 0.3, 1.5, 3 and 10 mg/kg. Of the 50 or so patients in dose escalation, about 20 had hepatocellular carcinoma, about 15 had melanoma, 9 had renal cell carcinoma and 9 had head and neck cancer. In the dose-escalation cohort, approximately 83% of patients were male, and the mean age was roughly 60 years with a range of roughly 20 to 85. Prior anti-PD-1, anti-PD-L1 or anti-CTLA-4 therapy was permitted, and approximately 40% of dose-escalation patients had received checkpoint inhibitors. Partial responses occurred in three dose-escalation patients: two with cutaneous melanoma and one with hepatocellular carcinoma. Peripheral TCRbeta sequencing aimed to test whether ivuxolimab altered TCR sequence diversity and caused clonal T-cell expansion. The paper reports the monotherapy dose-escalation portion (N of about 54 patients) of the phase I ivuxolimab trial. Results and caveats for the whole study, not just this receptor: The antigen specificity of the peripheral T cells that underwent clonal expansion was not determined. In the 0.1-3.0 mg/kg groups, partial responders had among the lowest normalized peripheral clonal expansion, particularly in CD8+ T cells. After ivuxolimab, CD8+ T cells had more expanded clones than CD4+ T cells on average. Low levels of normalized T-cell clonal expansion were also seen in some nonresponding patients. At doses of 0.1 to 3.0 mg/kg, clonal expansion of both CD4+ and CD8+ T cells in blood was seen between baseline and week 6.

The trial excluded patients who had a history of autoimmune disease or who were on systemic immunosuppression. Peripheral blood for TCR sequencing was collected from all dose cohorts at baseline, on cycle 4 day 1, and on cycle 7 day 1. Samples were obtained from an open-label, multicenter, first-in-human phase I dose-escalation trial of ivuxolimab. Adults with locally advanced or metastatic melanoma, renal cell, hepatocellular, or head and neck squamous cell carcinoma were enrolled in the trial. Before TCR sequencing, CD4+ and CD8+ T cells were separately sorted from peripheral blood. CDR1 and CDR2, per the germline V gene, are SNHLY and FYNNEI. V sheds 6 bases and J sheds 3 bases, leaving 11 bases between their ends. Taken from cysteine to phenylalanine, the CDR3 has 13 residues. Only the CDR3 DNA is retained, 39 bases long and in frame from the first base. Genomic DNA was isolated from the sorted cells so that the TCRbeta CDR3 region could be sequenced. The immunoSEQ Assay was used to sequence the TCRbeta CDR3 regions. TCRdb stores this immuneACCESS table with in-frame sequences only. Part of the clones is absent; in the studies checked, under half of the shortfall reflects unresolved V genes, and no reason is known for the rest. This sample lists 70,000 to 90,000 clones; roughly 89% were detected once. Over 10% of the sample is in the top ten clones.

The chain is assembled from TRBV2 and TRBJ1-2; no D gene is confidently identified. This clonotype originated in an adult with an advanced solid tumor such as melanoma, head and neck, liver or kidney cancer. The sequencing used CD4+ or CD8+ T cells sorted from blood, collected in a trial of the OX40 agonist ivuxolimab. The DNA sequence is given as TGTGCCAGCAGGGAAACGTGGGACTATGGCTACACCTTC. It translates as CASRETWDYGYTF. The full variable domain, with segments outside the CDR3 supplied by the reference TRBV2 and TRBJ1-2 proteins, appears as EPEVTQTPSHQVTQMGQEVILRCVPISNHLYFYWYRQILGQKVEFLVSFYNNEISEKSEIFDDQFSVERPDGSNFTLKIRSTKLEDSAMYFCASRETWDYGYTFGSGTRLTVV.